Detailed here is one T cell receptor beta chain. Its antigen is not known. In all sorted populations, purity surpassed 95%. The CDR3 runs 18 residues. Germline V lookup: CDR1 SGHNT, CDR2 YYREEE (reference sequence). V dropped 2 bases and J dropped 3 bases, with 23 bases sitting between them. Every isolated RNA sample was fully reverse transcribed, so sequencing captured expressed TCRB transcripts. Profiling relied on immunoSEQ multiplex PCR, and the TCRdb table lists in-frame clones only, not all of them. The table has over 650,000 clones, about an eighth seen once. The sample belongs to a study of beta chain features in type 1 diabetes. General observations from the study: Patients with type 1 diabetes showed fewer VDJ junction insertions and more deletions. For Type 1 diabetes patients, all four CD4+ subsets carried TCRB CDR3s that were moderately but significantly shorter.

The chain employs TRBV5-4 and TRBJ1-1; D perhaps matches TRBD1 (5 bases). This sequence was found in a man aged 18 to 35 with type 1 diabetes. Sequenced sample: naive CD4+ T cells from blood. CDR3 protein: CASSFRQGSPRKDTEAFF. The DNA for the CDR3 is TGTGCCAGCAGCTTCCGGCAGGGATCTCCTAGGAAGGACACTGAAGCTTTCTTT.